The 3 T cell receptor beta chains listed next were all sequenced from one sample in a study of blood T cells in healthy people across ages. Combining a sample-barcoded 5' primer with a J-beta primer mix, a second PCR ran for roughly 6 to 12 cycles. A single record per CDR3 protein comes from TCRdb applying MiXCR to the 5' RACE reads. This sample has fewer than 600,000 distinct CDR3 sequences, with about 27% found just once. These data are also associated with another study on T cells of mothers and their children.

Sequencing was done on a sample of blood. These TCRs come from a boy between 2 and 10 years old in good health.

This clonotype has a handful of counts. The rearrangement joins TRBV10-2 to TRBJ1-5; possible D gene TRBD1, 5 bases. Trimming removed 5 bases at V and 3 bases at J, with 17 bases between. CDR3 length equals 16 residues. Germline CDR1 is WSHSY and CDR2 is SAAADI. The CDR3 is CASSLFRDVVNQPQHF. CDR3 nucleotide sequence: TGCGCCAGCAGTCTATTCCGGGACGTAGTCAATCAGCCCCAGCATTTT.

The chain's CDR3 is CASSQDWGIEQFF. The CDR3 region has the DNA TGCGCCAGCAGCCAAGATTGGGGTATTGAGCAGTTCTTC. The chain links TRBV5-1 to TRBJ2-1; D call uncertain. Trimming removed 4 bases from V and 9 bases from J, with 14 bases in between. CDR1 is SGHRS, CDR2 YFSETQ, per germline. The CDR3 consists of 13 residues.

Concerning this clonotype: Relative to the germline gene, one junction end is altered; a read error may explain this. The chain links TRBV18 to TRBJ2-3, with 7 bases fitting TRBD2. The germline gives CDR1 KGHSH, CDR2 LQKENI. This CDR3 has 15 residues. The CDR3 DNA is TGTGCCAGCTCACCACGGCCTAGCGGCACAGATACGCGGTATTTT. Amino acid sequence: CASSPRPSGTDTRYF. Variable domain in full (rest from reference TRBV18 and TRBJ2-3): NAGVMQNPRHLVRRRGQEARLRCSPMKGHSHVYWYRQLPEEGLKFMVYLQKENIIDESGMPKERFSAEFPKEGPSILRIQQVVRGDSAAYFCASSPRPSGTDTRYFGPGTRLTVL.